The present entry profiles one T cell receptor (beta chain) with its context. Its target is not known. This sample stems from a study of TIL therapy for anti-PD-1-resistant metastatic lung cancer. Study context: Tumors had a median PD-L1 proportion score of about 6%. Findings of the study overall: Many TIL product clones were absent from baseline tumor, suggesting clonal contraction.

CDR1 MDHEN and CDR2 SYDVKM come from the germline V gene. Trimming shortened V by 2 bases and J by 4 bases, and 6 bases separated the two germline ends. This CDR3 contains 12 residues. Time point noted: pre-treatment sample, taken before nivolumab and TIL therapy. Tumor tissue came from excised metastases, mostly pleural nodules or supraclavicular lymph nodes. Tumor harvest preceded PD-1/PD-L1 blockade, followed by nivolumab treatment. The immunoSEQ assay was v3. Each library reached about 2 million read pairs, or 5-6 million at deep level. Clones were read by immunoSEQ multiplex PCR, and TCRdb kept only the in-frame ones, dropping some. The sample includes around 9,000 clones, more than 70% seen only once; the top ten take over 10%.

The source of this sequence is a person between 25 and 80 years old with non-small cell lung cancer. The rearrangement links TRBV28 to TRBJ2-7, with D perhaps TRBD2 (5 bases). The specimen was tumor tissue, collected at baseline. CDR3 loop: CASSLTGYEQYF. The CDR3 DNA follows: TGTGCCAGCAGTTTAACGGGGTACGAGCAGTACTTC.